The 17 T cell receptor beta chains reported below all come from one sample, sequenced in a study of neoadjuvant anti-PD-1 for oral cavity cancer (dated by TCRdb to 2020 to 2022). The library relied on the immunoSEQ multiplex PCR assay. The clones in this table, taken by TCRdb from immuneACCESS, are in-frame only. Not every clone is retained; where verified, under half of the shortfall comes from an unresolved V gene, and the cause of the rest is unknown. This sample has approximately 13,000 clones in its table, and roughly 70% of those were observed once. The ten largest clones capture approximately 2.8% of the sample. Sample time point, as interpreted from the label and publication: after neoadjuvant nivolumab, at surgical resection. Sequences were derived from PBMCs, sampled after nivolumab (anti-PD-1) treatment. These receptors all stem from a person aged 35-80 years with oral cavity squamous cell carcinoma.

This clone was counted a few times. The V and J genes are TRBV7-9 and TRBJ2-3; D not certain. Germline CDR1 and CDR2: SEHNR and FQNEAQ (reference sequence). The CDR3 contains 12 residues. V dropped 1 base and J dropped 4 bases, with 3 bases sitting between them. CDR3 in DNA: TGTGCCAGCAGCTTAGGGCCAGATACGCAGTATTTT. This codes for CASSLGPDTQYF.

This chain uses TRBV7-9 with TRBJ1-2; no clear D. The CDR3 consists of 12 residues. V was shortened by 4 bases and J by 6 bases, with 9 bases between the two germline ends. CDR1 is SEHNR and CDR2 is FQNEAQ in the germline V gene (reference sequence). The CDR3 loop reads CASSSRTDGYTF. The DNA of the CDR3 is TGTGCCAGCAGCTCCCGGACGGATGGCTACACCTTC.

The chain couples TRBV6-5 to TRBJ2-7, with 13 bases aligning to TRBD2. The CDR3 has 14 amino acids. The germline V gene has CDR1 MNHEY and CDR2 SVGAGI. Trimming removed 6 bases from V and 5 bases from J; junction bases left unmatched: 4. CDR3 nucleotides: TGTGCCAGCAGACTAGCGGGAGGGCGCAACGAGCAGTACTTC. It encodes CASRLAGGRNEQYF.

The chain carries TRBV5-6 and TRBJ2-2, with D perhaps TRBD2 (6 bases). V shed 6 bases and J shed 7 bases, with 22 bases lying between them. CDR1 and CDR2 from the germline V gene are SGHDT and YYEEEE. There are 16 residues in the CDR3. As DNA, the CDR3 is TGTGCCAGCACCCCCGGAGGCGGACCGGGGGTCGGGGAGCTGTTTTTT. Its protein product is CASTPGGGPGVGELFF. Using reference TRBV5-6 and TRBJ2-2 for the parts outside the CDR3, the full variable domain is DAGVTQSPTHLIKTRGQQVTLRCSPKSGHDTVSWYQQALGQGPQFIFQYYEEEERQRGNFPDRFSGHQFPNYSSELNVNALLLGDSALYLCASTPGGGPGVGELFFGEGSRLTVL.

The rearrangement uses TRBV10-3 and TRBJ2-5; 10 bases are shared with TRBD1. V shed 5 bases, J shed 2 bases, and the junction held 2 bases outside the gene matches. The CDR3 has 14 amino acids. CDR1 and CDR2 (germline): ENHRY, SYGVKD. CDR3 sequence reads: CAISRGQGQETQYF. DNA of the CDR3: TGTGCCATCAGTAGGGGACAGGGGCAAGAGACCCAGTACTTC.

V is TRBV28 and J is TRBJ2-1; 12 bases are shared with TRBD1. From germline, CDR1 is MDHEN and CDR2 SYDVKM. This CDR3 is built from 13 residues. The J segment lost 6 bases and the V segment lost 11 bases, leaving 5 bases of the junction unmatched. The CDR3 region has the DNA TGTGCCGGGACAGGGGGCAATCGCAATGAGCAGTTCTTC. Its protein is CAGTGGNRNEQFF.

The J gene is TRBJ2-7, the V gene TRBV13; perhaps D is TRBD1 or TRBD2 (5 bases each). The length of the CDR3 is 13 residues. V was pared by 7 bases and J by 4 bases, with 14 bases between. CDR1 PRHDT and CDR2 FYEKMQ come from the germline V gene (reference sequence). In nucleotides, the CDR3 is TGTGCCAGCACCGTAAGAGGGGATTACGAGCAGTACTTC. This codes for CASTVRGDYEQYF. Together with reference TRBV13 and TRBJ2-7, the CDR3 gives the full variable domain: AAGVIQSPRHLIKEKRETATLKCYPIPRHDTVYWYQQGPGQDPQFLISFYEKMQSDKGSIPDRFSAQQFSDYHSELNMSSLELGDSALYFCASTVRGDYEQYFGPGTRLTVT.

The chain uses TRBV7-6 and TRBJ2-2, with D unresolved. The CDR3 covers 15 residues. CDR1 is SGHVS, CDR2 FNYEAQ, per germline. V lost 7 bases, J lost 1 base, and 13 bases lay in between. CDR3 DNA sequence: TGTGCCAGCACCTGGCAGGCAGGGAACACCGGGGAGCTGTTTTTT. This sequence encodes CASTWQAGNTGELFF.

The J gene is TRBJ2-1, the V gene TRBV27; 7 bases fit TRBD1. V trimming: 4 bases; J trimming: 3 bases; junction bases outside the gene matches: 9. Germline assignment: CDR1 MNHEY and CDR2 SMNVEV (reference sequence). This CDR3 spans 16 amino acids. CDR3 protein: CASSSSGTVIYNEQFF. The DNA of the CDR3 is TGTGCCAGCAGTTCCTCCGGGACAGTCATCTACAATGAGCAGTTCTTC.

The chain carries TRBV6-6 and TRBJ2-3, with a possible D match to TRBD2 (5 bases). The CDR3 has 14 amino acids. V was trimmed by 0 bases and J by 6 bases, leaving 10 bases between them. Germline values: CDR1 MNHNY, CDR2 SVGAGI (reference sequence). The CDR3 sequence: CASSYSSGIDTQYF. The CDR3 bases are TGTGCCAGCAGTTACTCATCCGGGATCGATACGCAGTATTTT.

CDR3 coding DNA: TGCGCCACCAAACAGGGATACGCAGGTCGCACAGATACGCAGTATTTT. Encoded protein: CATKQGYAGRTDTQYF. V gene TRBV5-1 combines with J gene TRBJ2-3; D is perhaps TRBD1 (6 bases). Germline CDR1 is SGHRS and CDR2 is YFSETQ. The V end lost 9 bases, the J end lost 1 base, and 21 bases lay between the germline ends. CDR3 length: 16 amino acids. Combining the CDR3 with reference TRBV5-1 and TRBJ2-3 gives the whole variable domain KAGVTQTPRYLIKTRGQQVTLSCSPISGHRSVSWYQQTPGQGLQFLFEYFSETQRNKGNFPGRFSGRQFSNSRSEMNVSTLELGDSALYLCATKQGYAGRTDTQYFGPGTRLTVL.

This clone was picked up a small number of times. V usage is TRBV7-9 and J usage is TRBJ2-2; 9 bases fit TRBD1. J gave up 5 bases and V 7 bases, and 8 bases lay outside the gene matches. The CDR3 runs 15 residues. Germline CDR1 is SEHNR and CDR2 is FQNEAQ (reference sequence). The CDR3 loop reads CASTLDRGGTGELFF. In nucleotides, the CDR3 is TGTGCCAGCACCCTCGACAGGGGGGGAACCGGGGAGCTGTTTTTT.

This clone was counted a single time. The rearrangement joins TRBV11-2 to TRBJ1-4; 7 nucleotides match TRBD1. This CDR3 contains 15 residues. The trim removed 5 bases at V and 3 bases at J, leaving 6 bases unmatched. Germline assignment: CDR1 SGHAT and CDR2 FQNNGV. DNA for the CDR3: TGTGCCAGCAGCGCCAGGGGGACAGCTAATGAAAAACTGTTTTTT. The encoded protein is CASSARGTANEKLFF.

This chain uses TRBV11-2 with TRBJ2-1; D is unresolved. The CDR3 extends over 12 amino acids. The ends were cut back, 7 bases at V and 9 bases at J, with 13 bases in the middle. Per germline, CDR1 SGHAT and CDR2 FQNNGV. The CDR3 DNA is TGTGCCAGCACTACTGGGTCCGCTGAGCAGTTCTTC. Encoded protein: CASTTGSAEQFF.

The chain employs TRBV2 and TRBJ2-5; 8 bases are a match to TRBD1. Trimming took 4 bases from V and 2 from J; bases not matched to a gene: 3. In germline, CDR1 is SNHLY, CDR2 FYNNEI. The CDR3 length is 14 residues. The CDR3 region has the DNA TGTGCCAGCAGTGGGACAGGGAGGCAAGAGACCCAGTACTTC. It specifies CASSGTGRQETQYF.

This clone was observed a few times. DNA for the CDR3: TGTGCCAGTACCCCAACTAGAATGGATGAGCAGTTCTTC. Translated: CASTPTRMDEQFF. This chain links TRBV19 with TRBJ2-1; perhaps TRBD2 as D (5 bases). Germline lookup yields CDR1 LNHDA and CDR2 SQIVND (reference sequence). This CDR3 comprises 13 residues. V was shortened by 7 bases and J by 8 bases, with 15 bases between the two germline ends.

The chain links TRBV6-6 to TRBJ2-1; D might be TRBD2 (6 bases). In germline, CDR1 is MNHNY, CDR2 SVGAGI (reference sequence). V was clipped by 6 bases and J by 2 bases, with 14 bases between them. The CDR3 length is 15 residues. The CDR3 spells CASSLRDFTYNEQFF. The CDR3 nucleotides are TGTGCCAGCAGCCTAAGGGACTTCACCTACAATGAGCAGTTCTTC.